The 9 T cell receptor beta chains reported below all come from one sample, sequenced in a study of blood T cell repertoires in COVID-19. Generated by immunoSEQ multiplex PCR, the TCRdb table keeps only in-frame clones and is missing some. This table has around 130,000 clones, about 89% appearing once. Sequencing was performed on peripheral blood. These receptors were taken from a man in his fifties with active or convalescent COVID-19.

This clone was seen once. The chain combines TRBV19 with TRBJ1-1, with D uncertain. Germline V lookup: CDR1 LNHDA, CDR2 SQIVND (reference sequence). The V end was cut by 3 bases, the J end by 10 bases, with 12 bases between. The CDR3 consists of 12 residues. DNA for the CDR3: TGTGCCAGTAGTATCGAGAGGCGGAGAGCTTTCTTT. Amino acid sequence: CASSIERRRAFF. The full variable domain, with the rest looked up from reference TRBV19 and TRBJ1-1, is DGGITQSPKYLFRKEGQNVTLSCEQNLNHDAMYWYRQDPGQGLRLIYYSQIVNDFQKGDIAEGYSVSREKKESFPLTVTSAQKNPTAFYLCASSIERRRAFFGQGTRLTVV.

This clone appeared a few times. The V and J genes are TRBV19 and TRBJ1-6; D gene uncertain. CDR1 LNHDA and CDR2 SQIVND come from the germline V gene (reference sequence). This CDR3 comprises 13 residues. V lost 9 bases and J lost 6, with 12 bases in between. CDR3 residues: CASSRGINSPLHF. CDR3 sequence (DNA): TGTGCCAGCTCGCGAGGGATTAATTCACCCCTCCACTTT.

This clone was observed a few times. The V call is TRBV5-1, the J call TRBJ1-5; D may be TRBD1 (5 bases). Germline CDR1 reads SGHRS; CDR2 reads YFSETQ. CDR3 length equals 16 residues. Trimming took 5 bases from V and 0 from J, leaving 15 bases between them. The CDR3 here is CASSDQGSYSNQPQHF. In nucleotides, the CDR3 is TGCGCCAGCAGTGACCAGGGTTCTTATAGCAATCAGCCCCAGCATTTT. The whole variable domain, remainder taken from reference TRBV5-1 and TRBJ1-5, is KAGVTQTPRYLIKTRGQQVTLSCSPISGHRSVSWYQQTPGQGLQFLFEYFSETQRNKGNFPGRFSGRQFSNSRSEMNVSTLELGDSALYLCASSDQGSYSNQPQHFGDGTRLSIL.

This chain links TRBV7-9 with TRBJ2-1, with TRBD1 identical over 9 bases. The length of the CDR3 is 15 residues. V lost 6 bases, J lost 4 bases, and 7 bases stayed unmatched. Germline lookup yields CDR1 SEHNR and CDR2 FQNEAQ (reference sequence). The DNA of the CDR3 is TGTGCCAGCAGTCGGTGGACAGGGGTTTACAATGAGCAGTTCTTC. Translation: CASSRWTGVYNEQFF.

The V and J genes are TRBV29-1 and TRBJ2-5, with D unclear. The V and J ends lost 5 bases and 6 bases respectively, with 13 bases between them. Germline V lookup: CDR1 SQVTM, CDR2 ANQGSEA. CDR3 length: 12 residues. CDR3 amino acids: CSVIPPEKTQYF. DNA for the CDR3: TGCAGCGTTATTCCGCCGGAGAAGACCCAGTACTTC.

The rearrangement links TRBV28 to TRBJ1-5; the match to TRBD1 covers 7 bases. The ends lost 4 bases at V and 4 bases at J; junction bases unmatched: 7. The germline CDR1 and CDR2 sequences are MDHEN and SYDVKM. The CDR3 runs 15 residues. CDR3 in amino acids: CASSYTGVGNQPQHF. DNA for the CDR3: TGTGCCAGCAGTTATACAGGGGTTGGTAATCAGCCCCAGCATTTT.

This clone is a singleton in its sample. V is TRBV29-1 and J is TRBJ2-1; TRBD2 matches at 7 bases. Germline lookup yields CDR1 SQVTM and CDR2 ANQGSEA. V was clipped by 2 bases and J by 9 bases; unmatched bases: 19. There are 17 residues in the CDR3. CDR3 sequence reads: CSVEFPLPTSHLSEQFF. DNA of the CDR3: TGCAGCGTTGAATTCCCCCTGCCGACTAGCCATCTAAGTGAGCAGTTCTTC.

The rearrangement joins TRBV7-2 to TRBJ2-1, with 11 bases matching TRBD2. V was clipped by 4 bases and J by 6 bases; unmatched bases: 8. Germline CDR1 and CDR2: SGHTA and FQGNSA. CDR3 length: 16 amino acids. CDR3 in amino acids: CASSSAGLAGINEQFF. CDR3 DNA sequence: TGTGCCAGCAGCTCGGCCGGACTAGCGGGTATCAATGAGCAGTTCTTC.

The CDR3 nucleotides read TGTGCCAGCAGCTCCGAGTTTGACATTGAGCAGTTCTTC. As protein: CASSSEFDIEQFF. The rearrangement links TRBV5-4 to TRBJ2-1, with D unclear. Germline values: CDR1 SGHNT, CDR2 YYREEE (reference sequence). Trimming removed 3 bases at V and 9 bases at J, with 13 bases between. This CDR3 is built from 13 residues.